This T cell receptor beta chain was sequenced in a study of cytomegalovirus exposure and HLA in healthy donors. Whole-study results and caveats: The study labeled approximately 150 TCR beta chains cytomegalovirus-associated.

Some clones are missing from TCRdb's copy, which holds only in-frame ones; the method was immunoSEQ multiplex PCR. The sample lists around 73,000 clones, 85% to 90% occurring once. Donors came from a validation cohort of over a hundred subjects, distinct from the first 666-subject cohort. In this sample, this clone turned up once. Its antigen is undetermined. The CDR3 is 14 residues long. Germline V gene data show CDR1 as LGHNA and CDR2 as YSLEER. Trimming removed 4 bases from V and 1 base from J, with 10 bases in between. V usage is TRBV4-3 and J usage is TRBJ1-1; D possibly corresponds to TRBD1 (5 bases). The source of this sequence is a young woman in good health and CMV-seropositive. The material sequenced was PBMCs. The CDR3 protein is CASSLHGQNTEAFF. In DNA form, the CDR3 reads TGCGCCAGCAGCCTGCATGGACAGAACACTGAAGCTTTCTTT.